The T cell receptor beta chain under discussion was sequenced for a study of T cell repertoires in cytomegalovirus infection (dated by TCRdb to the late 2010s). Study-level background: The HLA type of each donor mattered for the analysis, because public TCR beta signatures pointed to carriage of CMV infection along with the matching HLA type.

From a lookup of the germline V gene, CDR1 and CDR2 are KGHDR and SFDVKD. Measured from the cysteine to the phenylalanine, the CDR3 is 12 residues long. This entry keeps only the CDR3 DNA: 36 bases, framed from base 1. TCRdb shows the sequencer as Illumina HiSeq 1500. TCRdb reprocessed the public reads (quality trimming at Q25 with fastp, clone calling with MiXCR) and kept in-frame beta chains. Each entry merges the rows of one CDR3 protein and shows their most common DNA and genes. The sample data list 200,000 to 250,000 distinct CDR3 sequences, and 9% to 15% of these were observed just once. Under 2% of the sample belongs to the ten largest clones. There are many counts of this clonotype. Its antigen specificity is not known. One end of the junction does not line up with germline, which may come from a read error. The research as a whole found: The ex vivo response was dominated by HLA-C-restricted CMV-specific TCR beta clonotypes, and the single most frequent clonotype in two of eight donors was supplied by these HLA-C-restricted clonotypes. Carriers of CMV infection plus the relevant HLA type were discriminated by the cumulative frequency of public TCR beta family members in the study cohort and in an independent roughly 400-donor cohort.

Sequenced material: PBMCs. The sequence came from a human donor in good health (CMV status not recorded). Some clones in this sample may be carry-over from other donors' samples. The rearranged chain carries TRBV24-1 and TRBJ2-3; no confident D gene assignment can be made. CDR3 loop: CATGEVTDTQYF. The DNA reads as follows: TGTGCCACCGGTGAGGTTACAGATACGCAGTATTTT.